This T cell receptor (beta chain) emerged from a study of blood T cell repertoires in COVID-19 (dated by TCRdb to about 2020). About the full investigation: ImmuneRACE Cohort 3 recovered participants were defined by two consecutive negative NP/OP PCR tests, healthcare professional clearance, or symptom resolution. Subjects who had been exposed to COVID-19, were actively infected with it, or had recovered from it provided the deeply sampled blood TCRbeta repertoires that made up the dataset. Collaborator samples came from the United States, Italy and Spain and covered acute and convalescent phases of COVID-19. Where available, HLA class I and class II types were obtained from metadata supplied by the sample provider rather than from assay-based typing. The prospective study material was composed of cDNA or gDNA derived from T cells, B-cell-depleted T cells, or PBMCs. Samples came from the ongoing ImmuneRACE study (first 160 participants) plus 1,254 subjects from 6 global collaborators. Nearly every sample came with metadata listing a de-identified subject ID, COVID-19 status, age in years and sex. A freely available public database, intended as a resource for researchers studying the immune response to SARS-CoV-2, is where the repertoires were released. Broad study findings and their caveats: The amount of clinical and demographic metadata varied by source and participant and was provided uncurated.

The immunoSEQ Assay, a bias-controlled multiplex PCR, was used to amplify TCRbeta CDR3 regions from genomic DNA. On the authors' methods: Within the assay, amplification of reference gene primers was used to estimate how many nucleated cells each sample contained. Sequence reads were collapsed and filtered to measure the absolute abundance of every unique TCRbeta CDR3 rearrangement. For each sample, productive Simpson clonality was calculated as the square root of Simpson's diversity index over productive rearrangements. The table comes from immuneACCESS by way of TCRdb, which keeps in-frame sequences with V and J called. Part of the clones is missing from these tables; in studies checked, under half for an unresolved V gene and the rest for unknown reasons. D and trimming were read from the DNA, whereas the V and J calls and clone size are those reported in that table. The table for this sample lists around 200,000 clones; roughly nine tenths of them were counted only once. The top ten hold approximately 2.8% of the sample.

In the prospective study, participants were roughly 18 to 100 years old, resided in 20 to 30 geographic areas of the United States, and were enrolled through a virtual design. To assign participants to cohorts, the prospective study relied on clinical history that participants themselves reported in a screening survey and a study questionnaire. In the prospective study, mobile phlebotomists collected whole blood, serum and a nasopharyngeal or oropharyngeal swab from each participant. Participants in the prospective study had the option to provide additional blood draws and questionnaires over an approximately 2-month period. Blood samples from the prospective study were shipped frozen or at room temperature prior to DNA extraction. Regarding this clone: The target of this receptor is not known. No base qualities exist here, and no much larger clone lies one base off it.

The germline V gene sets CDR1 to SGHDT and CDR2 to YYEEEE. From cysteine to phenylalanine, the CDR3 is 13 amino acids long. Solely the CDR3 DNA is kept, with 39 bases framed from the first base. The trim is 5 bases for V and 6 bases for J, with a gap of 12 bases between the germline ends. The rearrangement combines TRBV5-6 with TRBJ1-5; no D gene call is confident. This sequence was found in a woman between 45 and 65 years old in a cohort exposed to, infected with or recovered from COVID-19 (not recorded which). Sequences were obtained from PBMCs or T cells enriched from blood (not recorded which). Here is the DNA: TGTGCCAGCAGTTACCAGGCCAGTCAGCCCCAGCATTTT. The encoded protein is CASSYQASQPQHF.